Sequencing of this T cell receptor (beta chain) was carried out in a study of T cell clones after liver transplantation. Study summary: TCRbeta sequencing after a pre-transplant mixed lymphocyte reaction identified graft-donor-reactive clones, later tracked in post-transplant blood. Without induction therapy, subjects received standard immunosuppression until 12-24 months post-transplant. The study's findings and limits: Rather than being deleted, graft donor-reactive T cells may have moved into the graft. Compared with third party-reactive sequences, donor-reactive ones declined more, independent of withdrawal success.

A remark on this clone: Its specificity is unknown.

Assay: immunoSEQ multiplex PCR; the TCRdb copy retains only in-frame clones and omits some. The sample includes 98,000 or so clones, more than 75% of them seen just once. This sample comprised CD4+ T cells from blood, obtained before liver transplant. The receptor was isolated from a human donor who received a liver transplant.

The CDR3 DNA follows: TGTGCCACCAGCAGGAGCCTAAGGACAGGGGGAGGAGAGACCCAGTACTTC. Translation gives CATSRSLRTGGGETQYF. J is TRBJ2-5 and V is TRBV15; 10 positions match TRBD1. CDR1 LNHNV and CDR2 YYDKDF come from the germline V gene (reference sequence). The CDR3 length is 17 residues. V lost 3 bases to trimming and J lost 4 bases; unmatched junction nucleotides: 11.